The clone carrying this T cell receptor (beta chain) was seen a few times. TCRdb re-analysed the 5' RACE reads in MiXCR, keeping a single row per CDR3 protein. The sample lists 250,000 or so distinct CDR3 sequences; about 8.9% were seen once. These data originate in a study of identical twins. The CDR3 is 15 residues long. Looked up from germline, CDR1 is MNHEY and CDR2 is SMNVEV (reference sequence). Unmatched junction bases numbered 7, after V lost 5 bases and J lost 1 base. The sample also formed part of further work on yellow fever vaccine responses in identical twins.

This TCR derives from a woman aged 18-30 years in good health. The J gene is TRBJ2-5, the V gene TRBV27, with TRBD1 matching over 7 bases. The material sequenced was CD8+ T cells sorted from blood. In nucleotides, the CDR3 is TGTGCCAGCAGTCCCCGGGACAGCCTCCAAGAGACCCAGTACTTC. Translated: CASSPRDSLQETQYF.